This TCR beta chain comes out of a study of blood T cell repertoires in COVID-19. Study-level information: The United States, Italy and Spain provided the acute and convalescent COVID-19 samples. T cells, B-cell-depleted T cells, or PBMCs provided the cDNA or gDNA that served as material.

In the authors' methods: Nucleated cell number was recorded as an estimate derived from reference gene primer amplification. Libraries were prepared by immunoSEQ multiplex PCR; TCRdb keeps only in-frame clonotypes and omits some of them. Clonal size and the V and J genes are those of that table, whereas D and trimming came from the DNA. The data contain approximately 53,000 clones, approximately 91% of them singletons. Sequencing input: peripheral blood. The clonotype comes from a woman of 80 years or more with acute or convalescent COVID-19.

The CDR3 is CAISAGEGYTF. CDR3 coding DNA: TGTGCCATCAGTGCCGGTGAGGGCTACACCTTC. V is TRBV10-3 and J is TRBJ1-2, with unresolved D. The V end was cut by 4 bases, the J end by 8 bases, with 8 bases between. Per germline, CDR1 ENHRY and CDR2 SYGVKD. This CDR3 comprises 11 residues.